The rows below give T cell receptor beta chains drawn from one sample of a study of CD8+CD57+ T cells in acquired aplastic anemia. TCRdb recomputed calls from the reads with MiXCR, one row per CDR3 protein. In the table there are about 81,000 distinct CDR3 sequences, approximately 45% of which are singletons. Material: sorted CD4+, CD8+, or CD8+CD57+ T cells (not recorded which) from PBMCs. These receptors were taken from a human donor in good health, serving as a control. Each CDR3 is given with its conserved first and last residue. The D gene is left open where the match is weak. Size tells how often a clone was seen (once, few, many) or the class of an expanded clone, and some rows leave it out.

>.|TRBJ2-7|TRBV19|.
CASRAGHEQYF
TGTGCCAGTAGGGCAGGGCACGAGCAGTACTTC
>.|TRBJ1-5|TRBV10-3|.
CAISPNNQPQHF
TGTGCCATCAGCCCCAATAATCAGCCCCAGCATTTT
>.|TRBJ2-3|TRBV3-1|TRBD2
CASSQGTSGSTDTQYF
TGTGCCAGCAGCCAAGGGACTAGCGGGAGCACAGATACGCAGTATTTT
>many|TRBJ1-5|TRBV20-1|TRBD1
CSASRTGDREDMPQHF
TGCAGTGCTAGCCGAACCGGGGACAGGGAGGACATGCCCCAGCATTTT
>few|TRBJ2-2|TRBV6-5|TRBD2
CASSYSTRGGDTGELFF
TGTGCCAGCAGTTACTCGACTCGGGGAGGGGACACCGGGGAGCTGTTTTTT
>.|TRBJ1-3|TRBV19|.
CASSIAAMSGNTIYF
TGTGCCAGTAGTATTGCCGCGATGTCTGGAAACACCATATATTTT
>many|TRBJ2-5|TRBV11-3|TRBD2
CASSGIEAGEQTQYF
TGTGCCAGCAGTGGGATCGAAGCGGGAGAACAGACCCAGTACTTC
>few|TRBJ2-3|TRBV24-1|.
CATSATGIVDTQYF
TGTGCCACCAGTGCAACGGGGATTGTGGATACGCAGTATTTT
>few|TRBJ1-2|TRBV29-1|.
CSVEDGRGLNYGYTF
TGCAGCGTTGAAGACGGGCGTGGGCTTAACTATGGCTACACCTTC
>.|TRBJ1-6|TRBV25-1|.
CASSAQYNSPLHF
TGTGCCAGCAGTGCTCAGTATAATTCACCCCTCCACTTT
>many|TRBJ1-2|TRBV12-3/TRBV12-4|.
CASSYRDGYTF
TGTGCCAGCAGCTACAGGGATGGCTACACCTTC
>many|TRBJ2-7|TRBV2|TRBD1
CASSPGQGWYEQYF
TGTGCCAGCAGTCCGGGACAGGGTTGGTACGAGCAGTACTTC
>many|TRBJ2-5|TRBV25-1|TRBD2
CASSALAGAGETQYF
TGTGCCAGCAGTGCCCTAGCGGGAGCGGGTGAGACCCAGTACTTC
>.|TRBJ2-1|TRBV4-2|TRBD1
CASSLTGEWRGEQFF
TGTGCCAGCAGCCTGACAGGGGAATGGCGCGGTGAGCAGTTCTTC
>few|TRBJ2-5|TRBV19|TRBD1
CASSFGTGPETQYF
TGTGCCAGTAGTTTCGGGACAGGGCCAGAGACCCAGTACTTC
>.|TRBJ2-2|TRBV10-1|.
CASRLLGDNGELSF
TGCGCCAGCAGATTACTCGGAGATAACGGGGAGCTGTCTTTT
>many|TRBJ2-3|TRBV24-1|.
CATSERTPTDTQYF
TGTGCCACCAGTGAGCGGACCCCCACAGATACGCAGTATTTT
>many|TRBJ2-3|TRBV19|.
CATVPWGTDTQYF
TGTGCCACCGTACCTTGGGGCACAGATACGCAGTATTTT
>many|TRBJ2-1|TRBV25-1|.
CASSDWVGPHNEQFF
TGTGCCAGCAGTGACTGGGTAGGCCCGCACAATGAGCAGTTCTTC
>many|TRBJ1-1|TRBV4-2|.
CASSQDWGVAEAFF
TGTGCCAGCAGCCAAGATTGGGGAGTGGCTGAAGCTTTCTTT
>few|TRBJ2-5|TRBV6-2/TRBV6-3|.
CASSYSGGGETQYF
TGTGCCAGCAGTTACTCCGGAGGGGGAGAGACCCAGTACTTC
>.|TRBJ2-7|TRBV19|TRBD1
CASKNRGKGEQYF
TGTGCCAGTAAAAACAGGGGTAAAGGCGAGCAGTACTTC
>.|TRBJ2-1|TRBV2|TRBD2
CASKGGLAGRSRLEQFF
TGTGCCAGCAAGGGGGGGCTAGCGGGAAGGTCGAGGTTAGAGCAGTTCTTC
>many|TRBJ1-2|TRBV12-3/TRBV12-4|.
CASRVPGGKGYTF
TGTGCCAGCAGAGTCCCGGGGGGAAAAGGCTACACCTTC
>.|TRBJ2-3|TRBV15|.
CATSRDGQNTDTQYF
TGTGCCACCAGCAGAGATGGGCAGAACACAGATACGCAGTATTTT
>many|TRBJ1-1|TRBV5-5|.
CASSFVTPDTEAFF
TGTGCCAGCAGCTTCGTTACACCAGACACTGAAGCTTTCTTT
>.|TRBJ2-3|TRBV5-1|TRBD1
CASSLPGTGSTDTQYF
TGCGCCAGCAGCTTGCCCGGGACAGGCAGCACAGATACGCAGTATTTT
>many|TRBJ2-2|TRBV10-2|.
CASNYQANTGELFF
TGCGCCAGCAATTACCAGGCGAACACCGGGGAGCTGTTTTTT
>few|TRBJ2-1|TRBV12-3/TRBV12-4|.
CASTPGLTNEQFF
TGTGCCAGCACCCCGGGCCTAACGAATGAGCAGTTCTTC
>.|TRBJ2-3|TRBV29-1|.
CGVGGQGGTDTQYF
TGCGGCGTTGGTGGACAGGGAGGGACAGATACGCAGTATTTT
>.|TRBJ2-5|TRBV7-2|.
CASSQNQETQYF
TGTGCCAGCAGCCAGAACCAAGAGACCCAGTACTTC
>many|TRBJ1-1|TRBV7-9|.
CASSPGDRDTEAFF
TGTGCCAGCAGCCCGGGAGATCGGGACACTGAAGCTTTCTTT
>.|TRBJ2-7|TRBV19|.
CASSSGEQYF
TGTGCCAGTAGTTCCGGGGAGCAGTACTTC
>many|TRBJ2-1|TRBV20-1|.
CSANDSPGLSYNEQFF
TGCAGTGCTAACGATTCCCCGGGACTGTCCTACAATGAGCAGTTCTTC
>few|TRBJ2-5|TRBV7-9|.
CASRRGETQYF
TGTGCCAGCAGGCGGGGAGAGACCCAGTACTTC
>many|TRBJ2-1|TRBV9|.
CASSVTINEQFF
TGTGCCAGCAGCGTCACCATCAATGAGCAGTTCTTC
>.|TRBJ2-5|TRBV10-1|TRBD2
CASSLPLVAGGETQYF
TGTGCCAGCAGTTTACCCCTTGTCGCGGGAGGGGAGACCCAGTACTTC
>few|TRBJ1-4|TRBV27|.
CASSLARNEKLFF
TGTGCCAGCAGTTTAGCCAGGAATGAAAAACTGTTTTTT
>many|TRBJ2-5|TRBV10-3|TRBD1
CAVSGTGGLETQYF
TGTGCCGTTTCCGGGACAGGGGGATTGGAGACCCAGTACTTC
>.|TRBJ1-2|TRBV7-3|TRBD1
CASSKIIGDRLEGYTF
TGTGCCAGCAGCAAAATAATAGGGGACAGGCTAGAGGGCTACACCTTC
>.|TRBJ1-1|TRBV24-1|.
CATSDTILAEAFF
TGTGCCACCAGTGATACCATCTTGGCTGAAGCTTTCTTT
>.|TRBJ2-1|TRBV5-1|.
CASSSDIAATYNEQFF
TGCGCCAGCAGCAGCGACATAGCGGCCACCTACAATGAGCAGTTCTTC
>.|TRBJ2-1|TRBV6-4|.
CASSDAESNEQFF
TGTGCCAGCAGTGACGCGGAATCCAATGAGCAGTTCTTC
>.|TRBJ2-3|TRBV7-9|.
CASSSNPGDTQYF
TGTGCCAGCAGCTCGAACCCTGGGGATACGCAGTATTTT
>many|TRBJ2-1|TRBV20-1|TRBD1
CSARPQGVLQFF
TGCAGTGCTAGACCCCAGGGGGTTCTGCAGTTCTTC